These 24 T cell receptor beta chains came from one sample sequenced in a study of identical twins. Via MiXCR, TCRdb re-called the 5' RACE reads, giving one row per CDR3 protein. In the table there are fewer than 250,000 distinct CDR3 sequences, approximately 9% of which are singletons. Sequencing input: memory (CD45RO+) T cells sorted from blood. The source is a young woman in good health.

This sequence joins TRBV11-2 and TRBJ1-2; TRBD1 might be the D (5 bases). The CDR3 consists of 13 residues. The V and J ends lost 5 bases and 8 bases respectively, with 15 bases between them. CDR1 SGHAT and CDR2 FQNNGV come from the germline V gene. The CDR3 loop reads CASSPQGANGYTF. The CDR3 region has the DNA TGTGCCAGCAGCCCGCAGGGTGCCAACGGCTACACCTTC.

This chain connects TRBV5-5 to TRBJ2-3; TRBD1 matches at 7 bases. This CDR3 is built from 16 residues. CDR1 and CDR2 from the germline V gene are SGHKS and YYEKEE (reference sequence). V shed 0 bases and J 5 bases; nucleotides not matched to a gene: 9. The CDR3 is CASSLALGGQGDTQYF. CDR3 DNA sequence: TGTGCCAGCAGCTTGGCCTTAGGGGGCCAGGGAGATACGCAGTATTTT.

The chain combines TRBV11-2 with TRBJ2-3, with 8 bases that match TRBD1. This CDR3 has 14 residues. Germline CDR1 and CDR2: SGHAT and FQNNGV. The trim removed 5 bases at V and 3 bases at J, leaving 4 bases unmatched. The CDR3 nucleotides read TGTGCCAGCAGCCCGGACAGGGTAACAGATACGCAGTATTTT. This sequence encodes CASSPDRVTDTQYF.

This clonotype was seen many times. The chain carries TRBV12-3 or TRBV12-4 and TRBJ2-1; D remains ambiguous. This CDR3 is 11 amino acids long. V lost 5 bases and J lost 10, with 9 bases in between. This CDR3 reads CASSTSGEQFF. DNA of the CDR3: TGTGCCAGCAGTACCTCGGGCGAGCAGTTCTTC.

V is TRBV7-9 and J is TRBJ1-1; D ambiguous. The CDR3 loop spans 12 amino acids. Trimming removed 5 bases from V and 5 bases from J, with 9 bases in between. In germline, CDR1 is SEHNR, CDR2 FQNEAQ (reference sequence). The CDR3 reads CASSRIRTEAFF. The CDR3 DNA is TGTGCCAGCAGCAGAATTAGAACTGAAGCTTTCTTT.

This clonotype was seen more than once but under ten times. The CDR3 region has the DNA TGTGCCAGCAGCTTACCCCAGGGGATCTATGGCTACACCTTC. Translating it yields CASSLPQGIYGYTF. The gene calls are TRBV11-2 and TRBJ1-2; D perhaps matches TRBD1 (6 bases). Germline loops: CDR1 SGHAT, CDR2 FQNNGV. This CDR3 region has 14 residues. The ends were cut back, 2 bases at V and 4 bases at J, with 11 bases in the middle.

V and J are TRBV20-1 and TRBJ2-7, with D perhaps given as TRBD1 or TRBD2 (5 bases each). Germline loops: CDR1 DFQATT, CDR2 SNEGSKA (reference sequence). V lost 5 bases to trimming and J lost 7 bases, with 18 bases between them. The CDR3 extends over 13 amino acids. The CDR3 reads CSAPMGDRQEQYF. The CDR3 bases are TGCAGTGCTCCGATGGGGGACCGCCAGGAGCAGTACTTC.

There are many counts of this clonotype. V usage is TRBV2 and J usage is TRBJ1-6; D is ambiguous. Germline CDR1 and CDR2: SNHLY and FYNNEI. CDR3 length: 11 residues. V lost 4 bases to trimming and J lost 10 bases, with 5 bases between them. In nucleotides, the CDR3 is TGTGCCAGCAGTGGCCCATCACCCCTCCACTTT. Residues: CASSGPSPLHF.

The table lists this clonotype with a few counts. V is TRBV14 and J is TRBJ1-2; D remains ambiguous. The V gene's germline CDR1 is SGHDN and CDR2 FVKESK. V lost 0 bases, J lost 3 bases, and 17 bases lay in between. The CDR3 extends over 17 amino acids. This CDR3 reads CASSQEGFGLSDYGYTF. CDR3 nucleotides: TGTGCCAGCAGCCAAGAAGGTTTCGGGTTGAGTGACTATGGCTACACCTTC.

Here the CDR3 reads CASSLASGRNQPQHF. The CDR3 DNA reads as TGTGCCAGCAGCTTAGCTTCGGGCCGGAATCAGCCCCAGCATTTT. The V call is TRBV7-2, the J call TRBJ1-5; D call uncertain. CDR3 length: 15 residues. CDR1 is SGHTA, CDR2 FQGNSA, per germline. V lost 0 bases to trimming and J lost 4 bases, with 10 bases between them.

The V and J genes are TRBV20-1 and TRBJ2-1; 12 bases match TRBD1. The CDR3 is 15 residues long. J lost 8 bases, V lost 5 bases, and 10 bases had no gene match. In germline, CDR1 is DFQATT, CDR2 SNEGSKA (reference sequence). CDR3 DNA sequence: TGCAGTGCTTTACACCGGGACAGGGGGCCAGATGAGCAGTTCTTC. It encodes CSALHRDRGPDEQFF.

The V gene is TRBV9, the J gene TRBJ2-2; 7 nucleotides align to TRBD1. The V gene end was trimmed by 4 bases and the J gene end by 4 bases; junction bases not matched to a gene: 10. This CDR3 contains 16 residues. In germline, CDR1 is SGDLS, CDR2 YYNGEE. CDR3 sequence: CASSSSGTVLTGELFF. For the CDR3, the DNA is TGTGCCAGCAGCTCTTCCGGGACAGTCCTCACCGGGGAGCTGTTTTTT.

The chain has TRBV20-1 and TRBJ1-2; weak D call: TRBD1 (6 bases). From germline, CDR1 is DFQATT and CDR2 SNEGSKA (reference sequence). This CDR3 has 13 residues. V gave up 6 bases and J gave up 4 bases, with 15 bases separating them. The CDR3 bases are TGCAGTGCCTCCCGGCAGGGGCCCTATGGCTACACCTTC. Protein product: CSASRQGPYGYTF.

The V gene is TRBV4-3, the J gene TRBJ2-7, with 12 bases lining up with TRBD2. J lost 1 base, V lost 5 bases, and 15 bases had no gene match. The CDR3 is 19 amino acids. In germline, CDR1 is LGHNA, CDR2 YSLEER. CDR3 in DNA: TGCGCCAGCAGCTCCCGACTAGCGGGAGTCCCTGGGGGGTCCTACGAGCAGTACTTC. As protein: CASSSRLAGVPGGSYEQYF.

This clonotype was detected ten times or more. J is TRBJ2-2 and V is TRBV5-1; D remains unclear. The CDR3 is 14 amino acids. V was pared by 4 bases and J by 2 bases, with 9 bases between. CDR1 and CDR2 (germline): SGHRS, YFSETQ. CDR3: CASSHNLNTGELFF. The CDR3 coding sequence is TGCGCCAGCAGCCACAACCTAAACACCGGGGAGCTGTTTTTT.

This clonotype was counted at least ten times. J is TRBJ1-3 and V is TRBV7-2; the D is unclear. Germline-derived CDR1 and CDR2 are SGHTA and FQGNSA. The germline V and J ends were trimmed by 9 bases and 4 bases, with 7 bases remaining between them. This CDR3 region has 11 residues. The CDR3 nucleotides read TGTGCCAGTGCGCAAGGAAACACCATATATTTT. It is translated as CASAQGNTIYF.

On this clonotype: At one end the junction does not follow the germline gene, possibly because of a read error. The chain carries TRBV20-1 and TRBJ1-1; no clear D gene. The CDR3 runs to 16 residues. Germline values: CDR1 DFQATT, CDR2 SNEGSKA (reference sequence). The CDR3 is CCARDVADHLNTEAFF. DNA for the CDR3: TGCTGTGCTAGAGATGTGGCAGATCATTTGAACACTGAAGCTTTCTTT.

The V call is TRBV29-1, the J call TRBJ2-2; maybe TRBD2 (6 bases). Trimming pared 7 bases from V and 5 bases from J, leaving 8 bases between. CDR3 length: 11 amino acids. Germline V gene data show CDR1 as SQVTM and CDR2 as ANQGSEA. The CDR3 DNA sequence: TGCAGCGCGGAGGGGACCGGGGAGCTGTTTTTT. This codes for CSAEGTGELFF.

The chain joins TRBV24-1 to TRBJ2-2; D is ambiguous. CDR1 KGHDR and CDR2 SFDVKD come from the germline V gene. The CDR3 has 15 amino acids. Trimming shortened V by 4 bases and J by 0 bases, and 8 bases separated the two germline ends. CDR3 bases: TGTGCCACCAGTGAGAGAGGCGCGAACACCGGGGAGCTGTTTTTT. It yields the protein CATSERGANTGELFF.

This clonotype showed up just a few times. V is TRBV6-5 and J is TRBJ2-1, with 13 bases aligning to TRBD2. The CDR3 extends over 18 amino acids. Germline V gene sequence: CDR1 MNHEY, CDR2 SVGAGI. V dropped 2 bases and J dropped 8; count of bases not matched to a gene: 12. This chain's CDR3 is CASSYESPGLAGWYEQFF. CDR3 coding DNA: TGTGCCAGCAGTTACGAATCGCCGGGACTAGCGGGATGGTATGAGCAGTTCTTC.

This clonotype turned up a few times. The rearrangement links TRBV6-1 to TRBJ1-3; D remains ambiguous. V was shortened by 10 bases and J by 1 base, with 14 bases between the two germline ends. The germline CDR1 and CDR2 sequences are MNHNS and SASEGT. The CDR3 extends over 14 amino acids. The CDR3 DNA is TGTGCCACCCGCCCTGGATTTTCTGGAAACACCATATATTTT. This gives the protein CATRPGFSGNTIYF.

The gene calls are TRBV3-1 and TRBJ2-1; a weak D match, TRBD1 (6 bases). The V and J ends lost 1 base and 6 bases respectively, with 7 bases between them. The CDR3 runs to 13 residues. From germline, CDR1 is LGHDT and CDR2 YNNKEL (reference sequence). CDR3 residues: CASSQGDINEQFF. CDR3 in DNA: TGTGCCAGCAGCCAAGGGGACATCAATGAGCAGTTCTTC.

V usage is TRBV3-1 and J usage is TRBJ2-3; D assignment may be TRBD1 or TRBD2 (5 bases each). The CDR3 covers 15 residues. The germline V gene has CDR1 LGHDT and CDR2 YNNKEL (reference sequence). Trimming took 11 bases from V and 0 from J, leaving 18 bases between them. Written as DNA, the CDR3 is TGTGCCTGCTCCAACCGGGACGGTAGCACAGATACGCAGTATTTT. This codes for CACSNRDGSTDTQYF.

This clonotype has just a few counts. This chain links TRBV7-2 with TRBJ2-7, with unresolved D. V shed 0 bases and J shed 9 bases, with 12 bases lying between them. The CDR3 length is 13 residues. CDR1 is SGHTA and CDR2 is FQGNSA in the germline V gene. As DNA, the CDR3 is TGTGCCAGCAGCTTAGCTTTAGATGCGAGGCAGTACTTC. This encodes CASSLALDARQYF.